This entry lists 23 T cell receptor beta chains sequenced from one sample in a study of cytomegalovirus exposure and HLA in healthy donors. Vbeta (60) and Jbeta (13) primers were used in the PCR. TCRdb's copy holds only in-frame clones and misses some; the assay was immunoSEQ multiplex PCR. This table has around 100,000 clones, approximately 81% appearing once. Source material: PBMCs. These receptor sequences come from a male donor in good health and CMV-seropositive.

The chain links TRBV6-5 to TRBJ2-3; 8 bases line up with TRBD2. V was clipped by 0 bases and J by 3 bases; unmatched bases: 2. The germline V gene encodes CDR1 MNHEY and CDR2 SVGAGI. CDR3 length: 15 amino acids. CDR3 nucleotide sequence: TGTGCCAGCAGTTACTCTGGCGGGGGGACAGATACGCAGTATTTT. This sequence encodes CASSYSGGGTDTQYF.

The chain is built from TRBV18 and TRBJ1-6, with 8 bases lining up with TRBD1. J was trimmed by 7 bases and V by 2 bases; bases with no gene match: 10. The germline CDR1 and CDR2 sequences are KGHSH and LQKENI. This CDR3 is built from 17 residues. The CDR3 sequence: CASSPVGQGAGNSPLHF. CDR3 in DNA: TGTGCCAGCTCACCAGTAGGGCAGGGGGCCGGGAATTCACCCCTCCACTTT.

V and J are TRBV9 and TRBJ1-6, with D perhaps TRBD1 (6 bases). The CDR3 loop spans 16 amino acids. In germline, CDR1 is SGDLS, CDR2 YYNGEE. The V end was cut by 4 bases, the J end by 0 bases, with 11 bases between. The chain's CDR3 is CASSPQGSSYNSPLHF. The CDR3 nucleotides read TGTGCCAGCAGCCCACAGGGTAGCTCCTATAATTCACCCCTCCACTTT.

CDR3 loop: CASSEAPSPRHF. The DNA for the CDR3 is TGTGCCAGCAGTGAAGCCCCATCCCCTAGGCATTTT. The chain recombines TRBV6-1 with TRBJ1-5; D is unresolved. The CDR3 runs to 12 residues. The germline CDR1 and CDR2 sequences are MNHNS and SASEGT. Deletions cut 0 bases from V and 15 bases from J, with 12 bases between.

The chain couples TRBV6-5 to TRBJ1-2, with 11 bases identical to TRBD1. With V trimmed by 5 bases and J by 7 bases, 6 bases remained unmatched. CDR1 is MNHEY and CDR2 is SVGAGI in the germline V gene. This CDR3 has 14 residues. The CDR3 here is CASSRTGGLSGYTF. Here the CDR3 DNA reads TGTGCCAGCAGTCGGACAGGGGGCTTAAGTGGCTACACCTTC.

This clone appeared a single time. The chain uses TRBV6-5 and TRBJ1-1; 7 bases align to TRBD1. The trim removed 5 bases at V and 12 bases at J, leaving 9 bases unmatched. Germline CDR1 MNHEY, CDR2 SVGAGI. The CDR3 runs 12 residues. Here the CDR3 reads CASSTLDRLTFF. CDR3 DNA sequence: TGTGCCAGCAGTACTCTGGACAGGCTAACTTTCTTT.

V usage is TRBV4-1 and J usage is TRBJ1-5; possible D gene TRBD1, 6 bases. CDR3 length equals 15 residues. The germline gives CDR1 MGHRA, CDR2 YSYEKL. V was pared by 1 base and J by 2 bases, with 9 bases between. As DNA, the CDR3 is TGCGCCAGCAGCCAAGGTAGACAGGGCAATCAGCCCCAGCATTTT. Its protein is CASSQGRQGNQPQHF.

This clone was counted a single time. J is TRBJ1-1 and V is TRBV7-9, with no clear D. Germline V gene lookup returns CDR1 SEHNR and CDR2 FQNEAQ (reference sequence). With 5 bases removed from V and 5 bases from J, the gap between germline ends came to 15 bases. The CDR3 sequence is 14 residues long. The CDR3 region has the DNA TGTGCCAGCAGCCCGCCGGGTGTGCAAACTGAAGCTTTCTTT. Translating it yields CASSPPGVQTEAFF.

The chain recombines TRBV27 with TRBJ1-2; maybe TRBD1 (6 bases). The CDR3 loop spans 15 amino acids. Germline CDR1 is MNHEY and CDR2 is SMNVEV (reference sequence). Trimming removed 7 bases from V and 2 bases from J, with 17 bases in between. This chain's CDR3 is CASTPQGSGNYGYTF. CDR3 sequence (DNA): TGTGCCAGCACCCCACAGGGTTCAGGGAACTATGGCTACACCTTC.

The rearrangement links TRBV6-6 to TRBJ1-2, with D possibly being TRBD1 (5 bases). V was cut by 4 bases and J by 8 bases, with 20 bases left in between. The CDR3 contains 15 residues. CDR1 and CDR2 from the germline V gene are MNHNY and SVGAGI (reference sequence). This chain's CDR3 is CASSSLREVSLGYTF. In nucleotides, the CDR3 is TGTGCCAGCAGTTCCCTCAGGGAAGTATCGTTGGGCTACACCTTC.

Ten or more counts support this clone. V usage is TRBV6-1 and J usage is TRBJ1-1; D remains ambiguous. Deletions cut 2 bases from V and 3 bases from J, with 13 bases between. The CDR3 is 15 amino acids. Germline CDR1 is MNHNS and CDR2 is SASEGT. CDR3 nucleotides: TGTGCCAGCAGTGAACTGGGCGGGAGGGACACTGAAGCTTTCTTT. Its translation is CASSELGGRDTEAFF.

Only a few counts were recorded for this clone. This chain joins TRBV15 and TRBJ1-1, with a tentative D call TRBD1 (5 bases). With 0 bases removed from V and 6 bases from J, the gap between germline ends came to 17 bases. Germline assignment: CDR1 LNHNV and CDR2 YYDKDF (reference sequence). The CDR3 has 16 residues. This CDR3 reads CATSRDRGSLSSEAFF. DNA for the CDR3: TGTGCCACCAGCAGAGATAGGGGATCTCTCTCCTCTGAAGCTTTCTTT.

The chain employs TRBV30 and TRBJ2-3; D unclear. Trimming stripped 8 bases from V and 2 bases from J, with 11 bases between. The CDR3 contains 12 residues. Looked up from germline, CDR1 is GTSNPN and CDR2 is SVGIG (reference sequence). The DNA for the CDR3 is TGTGCCCGAAACGAGGTCACAGATACGCAGTATTTT. This encodes CARNEVTDTQYF.

The J gene is TRBJ1-5, the V gene TRBV30; D gene unclear. Trimming removed 3 bases at V and 5 bases at J, with 11 bases between. The CDR3 totals 13 residues. Germline CDR1 reads GTSNPN; CDR2 reads SVGIG (reference sequence). The CDR3 here is CAWRTVGDQPQHF. As DNA, the CDR3 is TGTGCCTGGAGAACGGTCGGGGATCAGCCCCAGCATTTT.

The rearrangement uses TRBV4-1 and TRBJ2-5, with TRBD1 identical over 7 bases. The trim removed 6 bases at V and 7 bases at J, leaving 8 bases unmatched. The CDR3 length is 13 residues. CDR1 is MGHRA, CDR2 YSYEKL, per germline. The CDR3 loop reads CASRGQGGATQYF. The CDR3 DNA reads TGCGCCAGCAGAGGACAAGGGGGCGCGACCCAGTACTTC.

The rearrangement joins TRBV4-2 to TRBJ2-5; 11 bases map to TRBD2. The V and J ends lost 5 bases and 4 bases, in that order; junction bases with no gene match: 6. Germline-derived CDR1 and CDR2 are LGHNA and YNFKEQ. The length of the CDR3 is 15 residues. The DNA for the CDR3 is TGTGCCAGCAGCGATAGCGGGGGGGCCGGAGAGACCCAGTACTTC. It codes for CASSDSGGAGETQYF.

The chain recombines TRBV19 with TRBJ2-6; D not resolved. Germline assignment: CDR1 LNHDA and CDR2 SQIVND (reference sequence). The V end was cut by 3 bases, the J end by 0 bases, with 9 bases between. This CDR3 comprises 16 residues. CDR3 nucleotides: TGTGCCAGTAGTATCCCTGGGCTCTCTGGGGCCAACGTCCTGACTTTC. It specifies CASSIPGLSGANVLTF.

The rearrangement joins TRBV7-9 to TRBJ2-1; 7 positions agree with TRBD2. The length of the CDR3 is 15 residues. With 2 bases clipped from V and 8 bases from J, the junction kept 9 bases outside the gene matches. CDR1 and CDR2 from the germline V gene are SEHNR and FQNEAQ (reference sequence). The CDR3 is CASSLYGRGGHEQFF. The CDR3 DNA reads TGTGCCAGCAGCTTATATGGGCGGGGAGGGCATGAGCAGTTCTTC.

This clone has more than one count but fewer than ten. This sequence joins TRBV6-5 and TRBJ2-1; TRBD1 matches at 11 bases. Losses at the gene ends were 2 bases for V and 7 bases for J; bases not matched to a gene: 4. The CDR3 is 15 amino acids. The germline gives CDR1 MNHEY, CDR2 SVGAGI. CDR3 DNA: TGTGCCAGCAGTTACGGTGGGACAGGGGGTAATGAGCAGTTCTTC. This gives the protein CASSYGGTGGNEQFF.

This clone was detected only a few times. The rearrangement links TRBV5-1 to TRBJ1-2; 9 bases align to TRBD1. The trim removed 3 bases at V and 5 bases at J, leaving 17 bases unmatched. This CDR3 spans 18 amino acids. The germline gives CDR1 SGHRS, CDR2 YFSETQ. This CDR3 reads CASSSPYNRGPDGYGYTF. The DNA of the CDR3 is TGCGCCAGCAGCTCACCATACAACAGGGGGCCGGATGGGTATGGCTACACCTTC.

The V gene is TRBV28, the J gene TRBJ2-5; the match to TRBD1 covers 7 bases. Germline CDR1 is MDHEN and CDR2 is SYDVKM. V trimming: 7 bases; J trimming: 5 bases; junction bases outside the gene matches: 13. This CDR3 is 15 amino acids long. CDR3 protein: CASTSIDRVGETQYF. CDR3 bases: TGTGCCAGCACCAGTATCGACAGGGTGGGGGAGACCCAGTACTTC.

This chain uses TRBV6-5 with TRBJ2-1; 11 bases fit TRBD2. With 4 bases clipped from V and 5 bases from J, the junction kept 4 bases outside the gene matches. The CDR3 sequence is 15 residues long. Germline lookup yields CDR1 MNHEY and CDR2 SVGAGI. The CDR3 DNA reads TGTGCCAGCAGTTTAGCGGGGGGGGTGGACAATGAGCAGTTCTTC. Translation: CASSLAGGVDNEQFF.

The chain links TRBV4-2 to TRBJ1-2, with 9 bases identical to TRBD1. Trimming at V came to 1 base and at J to 4 bases, leaving 7 bases not matched to a gene. CDR3 length equals 16 residues. CDR1 and CDR2 from the germline V gene are LGHNA and YNFKEQ. This CDR3 reads CASSQGTGGDFYGYTF. For the CDR3, the DNA is TGTGCCAGCAGCCAAGGTACAGGGGGCGACTTCTATGGCTACACCTTC.